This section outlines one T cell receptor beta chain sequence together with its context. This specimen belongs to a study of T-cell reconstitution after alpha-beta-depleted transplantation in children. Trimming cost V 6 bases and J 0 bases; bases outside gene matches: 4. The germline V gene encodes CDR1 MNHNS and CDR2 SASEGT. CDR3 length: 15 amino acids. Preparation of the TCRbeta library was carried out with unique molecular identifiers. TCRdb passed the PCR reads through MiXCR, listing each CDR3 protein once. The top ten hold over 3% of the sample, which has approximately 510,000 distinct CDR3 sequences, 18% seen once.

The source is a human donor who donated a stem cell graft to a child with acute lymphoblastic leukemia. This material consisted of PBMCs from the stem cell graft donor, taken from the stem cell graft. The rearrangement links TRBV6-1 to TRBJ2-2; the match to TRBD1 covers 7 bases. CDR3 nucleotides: TGTGCCAGCAGAACAGGGGCTGCGAACACCGGGGAGCTGTTTTTT. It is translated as CASRTGAANTGELFF.